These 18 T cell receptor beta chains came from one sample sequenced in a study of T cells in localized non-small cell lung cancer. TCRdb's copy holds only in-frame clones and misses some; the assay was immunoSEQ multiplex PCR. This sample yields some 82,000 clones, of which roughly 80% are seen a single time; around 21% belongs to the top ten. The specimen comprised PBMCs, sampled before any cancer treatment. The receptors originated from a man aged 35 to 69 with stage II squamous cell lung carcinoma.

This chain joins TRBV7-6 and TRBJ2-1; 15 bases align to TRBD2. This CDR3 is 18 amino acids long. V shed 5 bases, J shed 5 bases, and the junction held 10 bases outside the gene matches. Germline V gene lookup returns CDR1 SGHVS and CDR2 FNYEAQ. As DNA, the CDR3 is TGTGCCAGCAGCCGAAGGACTAGCGGGAGGGCGGACCACAATGAGCAGTTCTTC. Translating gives CASSRRTSGRADHNEQFF.

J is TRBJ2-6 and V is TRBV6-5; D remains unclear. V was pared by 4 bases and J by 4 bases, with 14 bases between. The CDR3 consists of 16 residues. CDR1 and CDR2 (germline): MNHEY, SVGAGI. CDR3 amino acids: CASSSAYMGGANVLTF. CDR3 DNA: TGTGCCAGCAGTTCCGCCTACATGGGAGGGGCCAACGTCCTGACTTTC.

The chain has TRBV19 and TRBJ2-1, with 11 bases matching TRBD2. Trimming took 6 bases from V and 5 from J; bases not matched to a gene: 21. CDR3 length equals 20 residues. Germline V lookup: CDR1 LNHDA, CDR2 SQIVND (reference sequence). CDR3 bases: TGTGCCAGTAGGAAAGCACCGGGACTAGCGGCACTTACTATCCACAATGAGCAGTTCTTC. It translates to CASRKAPGLAALTIHNEQFF.

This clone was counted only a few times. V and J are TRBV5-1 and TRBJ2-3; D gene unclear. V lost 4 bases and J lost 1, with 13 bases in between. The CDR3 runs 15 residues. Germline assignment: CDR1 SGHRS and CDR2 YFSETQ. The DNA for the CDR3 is TGCGCCAGCAGCACGTCGCCCTACCGCACAGATACGCAGTATTTT. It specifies CASSTSPYRTDTQYF.

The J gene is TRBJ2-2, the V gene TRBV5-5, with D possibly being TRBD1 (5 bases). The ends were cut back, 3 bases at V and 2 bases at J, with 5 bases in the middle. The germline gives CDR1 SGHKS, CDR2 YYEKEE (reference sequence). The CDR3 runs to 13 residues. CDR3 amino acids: CASSWTNTGELFF. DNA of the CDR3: TGTGCCAGCAGCTGGACAAACACCGGGGAGCTGTTTTTT.

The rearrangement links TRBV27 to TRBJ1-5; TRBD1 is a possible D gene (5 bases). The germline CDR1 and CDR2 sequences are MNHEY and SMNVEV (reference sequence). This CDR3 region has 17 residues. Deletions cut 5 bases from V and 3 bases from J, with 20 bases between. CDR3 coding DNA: TGTGCCAGCAGTCGTGAGATGGGGCCGACCGTCAATCAGCCCCAGCATTTT. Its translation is CASSREMGPTVNQPQHF.

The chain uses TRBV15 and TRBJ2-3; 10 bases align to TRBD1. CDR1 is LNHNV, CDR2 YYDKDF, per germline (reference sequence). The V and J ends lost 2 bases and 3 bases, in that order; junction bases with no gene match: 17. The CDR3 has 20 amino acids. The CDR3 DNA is TGTGCCACCAGCAGATTTCCCTTGATGGGCCCGGGACAGGGGACAGATACGCAGTATTTT. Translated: CATSRFPLMGPGQGTDTQYF. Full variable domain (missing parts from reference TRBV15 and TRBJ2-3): DAMVIQNPRYQVTQFGKPVTLSCSQTLNHNVMYWYQQKSSQAPKLLFHYYDKDFNNEADTPDNFQSRRPNTSFCFLDIRSPGLGDTAMYLCATSRFPLMGPGQGTDTQYFGPGTRLTVL.

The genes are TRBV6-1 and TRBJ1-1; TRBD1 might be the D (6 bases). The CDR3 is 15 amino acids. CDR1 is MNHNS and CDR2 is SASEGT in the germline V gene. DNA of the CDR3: TGTGTCATAAACAGCTTATCAGGGGTAAACACTGAAGCTTTCTTT. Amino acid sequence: CVINSLSGVNTEAFF.

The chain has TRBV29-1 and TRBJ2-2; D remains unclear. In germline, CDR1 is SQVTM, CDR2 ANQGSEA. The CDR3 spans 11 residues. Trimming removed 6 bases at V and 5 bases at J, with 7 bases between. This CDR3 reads CSVGWTGELFF. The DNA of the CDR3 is TGCAGCGTGGGTTGGACCGGGGAGCTGTTTTTT.

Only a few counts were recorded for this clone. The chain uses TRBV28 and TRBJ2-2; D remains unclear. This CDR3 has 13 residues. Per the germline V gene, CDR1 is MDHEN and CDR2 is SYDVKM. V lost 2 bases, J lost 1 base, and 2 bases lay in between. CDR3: CASSLQNTGELFF. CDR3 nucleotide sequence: TGTGCCAGCAGTTTACAGAACACCGGGGAGCTGTTTTTT.

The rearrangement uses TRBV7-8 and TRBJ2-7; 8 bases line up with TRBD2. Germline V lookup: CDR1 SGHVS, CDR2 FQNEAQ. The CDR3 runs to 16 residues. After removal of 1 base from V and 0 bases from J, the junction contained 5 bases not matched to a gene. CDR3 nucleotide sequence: TGTGCCAGCAGCTTAGATAGCGGGGTAGCCTCCTACGAGCAGTACTTC. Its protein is CASSLDSGVASYEQYF.

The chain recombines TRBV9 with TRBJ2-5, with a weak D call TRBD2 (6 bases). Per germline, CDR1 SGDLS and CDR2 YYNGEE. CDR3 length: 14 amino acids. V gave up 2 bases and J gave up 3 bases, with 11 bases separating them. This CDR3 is CASSVGWGEETQYF. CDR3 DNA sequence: TGTGCCAGCAGCGTTGGCTGGGGGGAAGAGACCCAGTACTTC.

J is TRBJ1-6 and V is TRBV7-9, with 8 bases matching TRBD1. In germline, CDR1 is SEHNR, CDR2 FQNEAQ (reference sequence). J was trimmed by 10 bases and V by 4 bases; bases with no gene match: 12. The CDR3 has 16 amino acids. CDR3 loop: CASSSIPGTGESPLHF. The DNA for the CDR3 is TGTGCCAGCAGCTCCATCCCCGGGACAGGTGAATCACCCCTCCACTTT.

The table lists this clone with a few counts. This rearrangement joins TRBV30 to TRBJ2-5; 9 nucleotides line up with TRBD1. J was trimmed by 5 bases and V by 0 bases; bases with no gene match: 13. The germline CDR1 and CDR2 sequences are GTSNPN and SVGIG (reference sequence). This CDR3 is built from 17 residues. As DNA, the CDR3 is TGTGCCTGGAGTGTACGTTACGGGACAGGGCGTAGGGAGACCCAGTACTTC. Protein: CAWSVRYGTGRRETQYF.

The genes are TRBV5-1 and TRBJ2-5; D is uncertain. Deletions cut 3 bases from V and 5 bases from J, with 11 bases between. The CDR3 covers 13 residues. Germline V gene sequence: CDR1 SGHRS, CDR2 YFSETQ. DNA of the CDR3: TGCGCCAGCAGCTGGTCAAAGAGGGAGACCCAGTACTTC. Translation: CASSWSKRETQYF.

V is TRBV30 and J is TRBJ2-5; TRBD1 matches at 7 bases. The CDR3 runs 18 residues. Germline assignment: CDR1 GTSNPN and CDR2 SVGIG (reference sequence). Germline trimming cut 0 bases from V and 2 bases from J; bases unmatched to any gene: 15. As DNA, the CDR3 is TGTGCCTGGAGTGTACGAGGGGGAGACAGGGATTGGCAAGAGACCCAGTACTTC. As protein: CAWSVRGGDRDWQETQYF.

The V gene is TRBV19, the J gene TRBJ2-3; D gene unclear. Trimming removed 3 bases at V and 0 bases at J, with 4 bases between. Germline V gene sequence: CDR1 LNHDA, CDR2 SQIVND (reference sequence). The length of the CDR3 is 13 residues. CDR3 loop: CASSMLSTDTQYF. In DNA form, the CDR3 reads TGTGCCAGTAGTATGCTAAGCACAGATACGCAGTATTTT. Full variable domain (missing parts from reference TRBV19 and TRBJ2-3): DGGITQSPKYLFRKEGQNVTLSCEQNLNHDAMYWYRQDPGQGLRLIYYSQIVNDFQKGDIAEGYSVSREKKESFPLTVTSAQKNPTAFYLCASSMLSTDTQYFGPGTRLTVL.

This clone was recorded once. CDR3 residues: CASSVMPDTDTQYF. DNA for the CDR3: TGTGCCAGCAGCGTAATGCCGGACACAGATACGCAGTATTTT. The genes are TRBV9 and TRBJ2-3, with unresolved D. The V gene lost 1 base and the J gene lost 2 bases, with 8 bases spanning the gap. This CDR3 spans 14 amino acids. CDR1 and CDR2 (germline): SGDLS, YYNGEE.